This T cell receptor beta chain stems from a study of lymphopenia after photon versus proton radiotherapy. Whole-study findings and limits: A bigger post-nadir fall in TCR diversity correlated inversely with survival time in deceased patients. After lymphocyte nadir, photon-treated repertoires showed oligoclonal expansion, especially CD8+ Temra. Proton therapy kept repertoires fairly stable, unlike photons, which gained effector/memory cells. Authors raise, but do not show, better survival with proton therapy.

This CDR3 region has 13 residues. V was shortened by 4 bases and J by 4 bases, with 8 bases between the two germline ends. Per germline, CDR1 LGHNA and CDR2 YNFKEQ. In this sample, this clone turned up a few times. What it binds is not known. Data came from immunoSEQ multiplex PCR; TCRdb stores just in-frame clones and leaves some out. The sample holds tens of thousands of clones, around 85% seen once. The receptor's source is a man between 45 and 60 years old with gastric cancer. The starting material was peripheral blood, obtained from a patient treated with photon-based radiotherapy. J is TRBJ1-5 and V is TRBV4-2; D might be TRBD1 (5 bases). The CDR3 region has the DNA TGTGCCAGCAGCCTCCAGGGAAATCAGCCCCAGCATTTT. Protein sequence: CASSLQGNQPQHF.